Below, 14 T cell receptor beta chains from the same sample are listed, as sequenced in a study of vaccination effects on CD4 cells after COVID-19. The repertoire was sequenced with immunoSEQ multiplex PCR; TCRdb's copy has only in-frame clones and lacks some. The sample includes about 13,000 clones, over 60% of them seen just once. Before sequencing took place, the ViraFEST assay used viral peptide pools to expand antigen-specific CD4+ T cells. Cultured cells yielded isolated CD4+ T cells after around 9 days. The person was diagnosed with PCR-confirmed SARS-CoV-2 infection between March and December 2020. Participants were vaccinated with two doses of either the BNT162b2 or mRNA-1273 vaccine. These receptors are not linked to any known antigen. The sample here was CD4+ T cells from PBMCs cultured with HCoV-NL63 spike peptides, taken after COVID-19 vaccination. The receptors were gathered from a human donor who had a prior SARS-CoV-2 infection.

The rearrangement uses TRBV7-9 and TRBJ1-6; 7 nucleotides line up with TRBD1. The germline V gene encodes CDR1 SEHNR and CDR2 FQNEAQ (reference sequence). V shed 5 bases and J 9 bases; nucleotides not matched to a gene: 10. The CDR3 runs to 15 residues. CDR3 in amino acids: CASSPEDRDGSPLHF. For the CDR3, the DNA is TGTGCCAGCAGCCCCGAAGACAGGGACGGTTCACCCCTCCACTTT.

This clone was seen more than once but under ten times. The chain carries TRBV2 and TRBJ1-6; D is unclear. This CDR3 contains 12 residues. Trimming shortened V by 3 bases and J by 16 bases, and 13 bases separated the two germline ends. Germline V gene sequence: CDR1 SNHLY, CDR2 FYNNEI. The CDR3, as DNA: TGTGCCAGCAGTGATTCCGGGTTGACGCTCCACTTT. Translation: CASSDSGLTLHF.

CDR3 region: CASRYRDREYQPQHF. DNA of the CDR3: TGTGCCAGCAGGTACCGGGACAGGGAGTATCAGCCCCAGCATTTT. The chain carries TRBV28 and TRBJ1-5; TRBD1 agrees at 9 bases. The V gene's germline CDR1 is MDHEN and CDR2 SYDVKM. The ends lost 6 bases at V and 5 bases at J; junction bases unmatched: 8. This CDR3 has 15 residues.

V gene TRBV7-9 combines with J gene TRBJ1-2; weak D call: TRBD1 (5 bases). The CDR3 is 16 residues long. V lost 5 bases to trimming and J lost 0 bases, with 16 bases between them. Germline assignment: CDR1 SEHNR and CDR2 FQNEAQ (reference sequence). This chain's CDR3 is CASSPLGGGTNYGYTF. For the CDR3, the DNA is TGTGCCAGCAGCCCCCTGGGGGGGGGAACTAACTATGGCTACACCTTC.

The V and J genes are TRBV3-1 (or the pseudogene TRBV3-2) and TRBJ2-5; 12 nucleotides agree with TRBD2. CDR1 and CDR2 from the germline V gene are LGHDT and YNNKEL (reference sequence). Germline trimming cut 4 bases from V and 5 bases from J; bases unmatched to any gene: 5. The CDR3 is 15 amino acids. The CDR3 DNA sequence: TGTGCCAGCAGCCCTAGCGGGGGGGCCTGGGAGACCCAGTACTTC. It translates to CASSPSGGAWETQYF.

This chain uses TRBV12-2 with TRBJ2-1; the table calls TRBD2, which could not be checked here. TRBV12-2 counts as a pseudogene. The length of the CDR3 is 15 residues. As DNA, the CDR3 is TGTGCAAGTCGCTTAGCGCAAGCGGATGGGATTGAGCAGTTCTTC. Protein sequence: CASRLAQADGIEQFF.

This clone has more than one count but fewer than ten. The chain joins TRBV30 to TRBJ2-5; TRBD2 is a possible D gene (6 bases). This CDR3 has 13 residues. Trimming left V 0 bases short and J 7 bases short, with 12 bases between. Per the germline V gene, CDR1 is GTSNPN and CDR2 is SVGIG (reference sequence). The CDR3 sequence is CAWSVSGEGTQYF. The CDR3 DNA sequence: TGTGCCTGGAGTGTATCGGGAGAGGGGACCCAGTACTTC.

This clone was observed a single time. The V and J genes are TRBV7-2 and TRBJ2-4; 9 nucleotides match TRBD1. From germline, CDR1 is SGHTA and CDR2 FQGNSA. Unmatched junction bases numbered 15, after V lost 5 bases and J lost 4 bases. CDR3 length equals 18 residues. CDR3 loop: CASSTRSGTGTIKNIQYF. The CDR3 nucleotides are TGTGCCAGCAGCACAAGGTCCGGGACAGGGACTATTAAAAACATTCAGTACTTC.

This rearrangement joins TRBV5-1 to TRBJ2-7, with TRBD1 matching over 8 bases. This CDR3 is built from 14 residues. Germline V gene data show CDR1 as SGHRS and CDR2 as YFSETQ. V gave up 0 bases and J gave up 12 bases; unmatched junction bases: 11. CDR3 region: CASSLVDRASKAYF. The CDR3 DNA sequence: TGCGCCAGCAGCTTGGTGGACAGGGCTTCCAAGGCGTACTTC.

The chain links TRBV4-1 to TRBJ1-1; no firm D call. This CDR3 contains 13 residues. Germline V gives CDR1 MGHRA, CDR2 YSYEKL. The V end was cut by 4 bases, the J end by 10 bases, with 16 bases between. The chain's CDR3 is CASSLRRADRAFF. The CDR3 DNA sequence: TGCGCCAGCAGCCTTCGACGGGCGGACCGAGCTTTCTTT.

V is TRBV6-1 and J is TRBJ1-6; possibly TRBD1 for D (6 bases). The CDR3 extends over 15 amino acids. Per germline, CDR1 MNHNS and CDR2 SASEGT. Trimming cost V 1 base and J 4 bases, with 8 bases left between them. CDR3 in amino acids: CASSEVGGYNSPLHF. CDR3 sequence (DNA): TGTGCCAGCAGTGAAGTAGGGGGTTATAATTCACCCCTCCACTTT.

V and J are TRBV27 and TRBJ2-7, with TRBD1 as a possible D gene (5 bases). The CDR3 totals 15 residues. CDR1 MNHEY and CDR2 SMNVEV come from the germline V gene (reference sequence). The V end lost 0 bases, the J end lost 3 bases, and 12 bases lay between the germline ends. The CDR3: CASSLSLGDSYEQYF. CDR3 DNA: TGTGCCAGCAGTTTATCCCTCGGAGACAGCTACGAGCAGTACTTC.

The chain joins TRBV19 to TRBJ2-5; TRBD1 agrees at 7 bases. The J segment lost 13 bases and the V segment lost 5 bases, leaving 13 bases of the junction unmatched. The CDR3 is made up of 13 amino acids. Germline lookup yields CDR1 LNHDA and CDR2 SQIVND (reference sequence). As DNA, the CDR3 is TGTGCCAGTAGTTCCACTCCTCCGACAGGGATGTACTTC. Amino acid sequence: CASSSTPPTGMYF.

The chain combines TRBV23-1 with TRBJ2-7; 9 nucleotides align to TRBD2. TRBV23-1 is sorted into the ORF group, with uncertain function. The CDR3 contains 14 residues. V dropped 11 bases and J dropped 3; count of bases not matched to a gene: 11. CDR3 in DNA: TGCGCCGGGGCCGAGCGGGGGGATGTCTACGAGCAGTACTTC. Translation: CAGAERGDVYEQYF.